The T cell receptor (beta chain) described here comes from a study of OX40 agonist ivuxolimab in advanced cancers. Study details: Partial responses were achieved by three patients: one hepatocellular carcinoma, two cutaneous melanoma. Overall study results and limits: Some patients without response likewise showed low normalized clonal expansion.

Some clones are missing from TCRdb's copy, which holds only in-frame ones; the method was immunoSEQ multiplex PCR. Of approximately 3,000 clones listed, under 95% were seen once; the top ten hold about 1.8%. CDR1 is SGHTA and CDR2 is FQGNSA in the germline V gene. V was trimmed by 1 base and J by 7 bases, leaving 8 bases between them. The length of the CDR3 is 13 residues. The table lists this clone with a count of one. Its antigen is not known. The input for sequencing was CD4+ or CD8+ T cells sorted from blood, taken in a trial of the OX40 agonist ivuxolimab. This receptor was taken from an adult with an advanced solid tumor such as melanoma, head and neck, liver or kidney cancer. The chain recombines TRBV7-2 with TRBJ1-5; D is undetermined. The CDR3 here is CASSLGQGQPQHF. The CDR3 DNA sequence: TGTGCCAGCAGCTTAGGTCAAGGCCAGCCCCAGCATTTT.